The present T cell receptor (beta chain) was sequenced within a study of regulatory T cells in long-lasting Graves disease. Across the study: Patients newly diagnosed with Graves' had been on antithyroid drugs for under 3 months.

Building the TCR beta libraries relied on iRepertoire HTBI primers, and CDR3 regions underwent Arm-PCR. TCRdb reprocessed the multiplex PCR reads with MiXCR, giving one entry per CDR3 protein. The sample yields under 450,000 distinct CDR3 sequences, about a sixth seen once. Stated time point: newly diagnosed GD, antithyroid drugs for less than 3 months. RNA isolated from PBMCs was used to make the TCR library. This CDR3 comprises 14 residues. CDR1 and CDR2 (germline): SEHNR, FQNEAQ (reference sequence). The J segment lost 7 bases and the V segment lost 8 bases, leaving 8 bases of the junction unmatched. The same data also contributed to another study, on T cells in Graves' hyperthyroidism and ophthalmopathy.

The sequence came from a woman aged 18-29 years with Graves disease. The chain is built from TRBV7-9 and TRBJ2-2; TRBD1 agrees at 9 bases. The starting material was peripheral blood mononuclear cells (PBMCs), obtained at new diagnosis, from a patient treated with antithyroid drugs. CDR3 loop: CASVLQGAGGELFF. For the CDR3, the DNA is TGTGCCAGCGTACTACAGGGGGCTGGCGGGGAGCTGTTTTTT. The whole variable domain, filled in from reference TRBV7-9 and TRBJ2-2, reads DTGVSQNPRHKITKRGQNVTFRCDPISEHNRLYWYRQTLGQGPEFLTYFQNEAQLEKSRLLSDRFSAERPKGSFSTLEIQRTEQGDSAMYLCASVLQGAGGELFFGEGSRLTVL.